This TCR beta chain appears in the sequencing data of a study of regulatory T cells in long-lasting Graves disease. Study background: Prior antithyroid drug treatment in newly diagnosed Graves' patients lasted under 3 months. Overall study results and limits: The study found lower TCR diversity in persistent Graves' patients than in newly diagnosed ones. Newly diagnosed disease favored TRBV20-1 and TRBJ2-1 over persistent disease.

Regarding time point: newly diagnosed GD, antithyroid drugs for less than 3 months. Researchers made the TCR library from RNA that was extracted from PBMCs. J was trimmed by 5 bases and V by 5 bases; bases with no gene match: 4. The germline gives CDR1 SNHLY, CDR2 FYNNEI. This CDR3 is built from 14 residues. Sequencing libraries for TCR beta were prepared with iRepertoire HTBI primers and Arm-PCR of CDR3 regions. TCRdb reprocessed the multiplex PCR reads via MiXCR and lists one record per CDR3 protein. Of 250,000 to 300,000 distinct CDR3 sequences in the sample, 18% were seen once. This clonotype was picked up many times. What it recognizes is unknown. In addition, the sample was reused for a study of T cells in Graves' hyperthyroidism and ophthalmopathy. That publication notes: For the diagnoses, clinical symptoms, serum thyroxine and TRAb, thyroid ultrasound and orbital computed tomography were used.

The chain combines TRBV2 with TRBJ2-7; the match to TRBD1 covers 12 bases. This receptor was taken from a woman aged 25 to 39 with Graves disease. This material consisted of peripheral blood mononuclear cells (PBMCs), taken at new diagnosis, from a patient treated with antithyroid drugs. CDR3 amino acids: CASSRDRGLDEQYF. CDR3 DNA: TGTGCCAGCAGTCGGGACAGGGGGCTCGACGAGCAGTACTTC.